This is a list of T cell receptor beta chains from one sample in a study of blood T cell repertoires in COVID-19. The method was immunoSEQ multiplex PCR; TCRdb's version includes in-frame clones alone and lacks a portion of them. The sample lists some 150,000 clones, about 89% occurring once. The sequenced sample was peripheral blood. These TCRs come from a man in his 70s with acute or convalescent COVID-19. CDR3s include the opening cysteine and the closing phenylalanine or tryptophan. The D gene is left open where the match is weak. The size field is filled for only some rows; it gives once, few, many or a size class.

j_gene,abundance,d_gene,len,v_gene,CDR3nt,CDR3aa
TRBJ2-7,NA,TRBD1,14,TRBV2,TGTGCCATTGCCGGGGACAGGATCCCCTACGAGCAGTACTTC,CAIAGDRIPYEQYF
TRBJ1-6,NA,TRBD1,15,TRBV6-5,TGTGCCAGCAGTTACGACAGGGCCGATAATTCACCCCTCCACTTT,CASSYDRADNSPLHF
TRBJ1-4,NA,NA,16,TRBV28,TGTGCCAGCAGTTTTCTACAGGAACGGACTAATGAAAAACTGTTTTTT,CASSFLQERTNEKLFF
TRBJ1-2,NA,NA,13,TRBV5-6,TGTGCCAGCAGCCTTACAGGAGTCTATGGCTACACCTTC,CASSLTGVYGYTF
TRBJ2-7,once,TRBD2,15,TRBV9,TGTGCCAGCAGCGTAGGGTCGCGGGAGATTGACGAGCAGTACTTC,CASSVGSREIDEQYF
TRBJ1-2,NA,NA,13,TRBV28,TGTGCCAGCAGTTTAAGGGGTGACTATGGCTACACCTTC,CASSLRGDYGYTF
TRBJ1-2,NA,TRBD1,13,TRBV6-5,TGTGCCAGCAGTTACCGGACAGGCTATGGCTACACCTTC,CASSYRTGYGYTF
TRBJ2-1,once,NA,16,TRBV5-5,TGTGCCAGCAGCTTGGGTCGGGGAGGCTCCTACAATGAGCAGTTCTTC,CASSLGRGGSYNEQFF
TRBJ1-3,NA,NA,16,TRBV9,TGTGCCAGCAGCGTAGATCCCACACAGGCTGGAAACACCATATATTTT,CASSVDPTQAGNTIYF
TRBJ2-7,NA,NA,13,TRBV2,TGTGCCAGCAGTGGTAACAGCTACTACGAGCAGTACTTC,CASSGNSYYEQYF
TRBJ2-7,NA,TRBD1,13,TRBV10-3,TGTGCCATCACCAGGGACAGTCGCTTCGAGCAGTACTTC,CAITRDSRFEQYF
TRBJ2-7,NA,NA,15,TRBV22-1,TGTCCTGGGAGCGAACGGCCGCAGGGGGTGTACGAGCAGTACTTC,CPGSERPQGVYEQYF
TRBJ2-1,NA,NA,15,TRBV28,TGTGCCAGCAGTGGGCATTACACCCTCCAAAGTGAGCAGTTCTTC,CASSGHYTLQSEQFF
TRBJ1-2,NA,NA,13,TRBV5-3,TGTGCCAGAAGCCTACCTTGGGGAGACGGCTACACCTTC,CARSLPWGDGYTF
TRBJ2-7,NA,TRBD1,12,TRBV30,TGTGCCTGGAGTTCGGTAGGGGGCCTGCAGTACTTC,CAWSSVGGLQYF
TRBJ2-1,NA,TRBD1,16,TRBV24-1,TGTGCCACCAGTGATCCCGGGACAGGGGGCCTGGGTGAGCAGTTCTTC,CATSDPGTGGLGEQFF
TRBJ1-6,NA,NA,14,TRBV6-5,TGTGCCAGCAGTTACGGAGGGAATCTTTCACCCCTCCACTTT,CASSYGGNLSPLHF
TRBJ2-1,NA,TRBD2,14,TRBV4-1,TGCGCCAGCAGCCAGCTGACTAGCAACAATGAGCAGTTCTTC,CASSQLTSNNEQFF
TRBJ2-1,NA,TRBD1,17,TRBV4-2,TGTGCCAGCAGCCATCCGGGACAGGGGGCCCCCTACAATGAGCAGTTCTTC,CASSHPGQGAPYNEQFF
TRBJ2-7,NA,NA,13,TRBV5-4,TGTGCCAGCAGCTCGACTACCTCGGGCGAGCAGTACTTC,CASSSTTSGEQYF
TRBJ2-3,NA,TRBD2,11,TRBV20-1,TGCAGTAGCGGGGGGGCGGCGACGCAGTATTTT,CSSGGAATQYF
TRBJ1-5,NA,NA,15,TRBV15,TGTGCCACCCGAAAGTCACAGGGTCGAGATCAGCCCCAGCATTTT,CATRKSQGRDQPQHF
TRBJ1-2,NA,NA,15,TRBV5-1,TGCGCCAGCAGCTTGGCCTCGACAGGCGATTATGGCTACACCTTC,CASSLASTGDYGYTF
TRBJ2-5,NA,NA,11,TRBV11-2,TGTGCCAGCAGCCCCTCGGAGACCCAGTACTTC,CASSPSETQYF
TRBJ2-3,NA,TRBD2,16,TRBV4-1,TGCGCCAGCAGTCCTGGGGAGGCGGGGGGGACGGATACGCAGTATTTT,CASSPGEAGGTDTQYF
TRBJ1-6,NA,NA,13,TRBV7-3,TGTGCCAGCAGCTTTGCAGAAAATTCACCCCTCCACTTT,CASSFAENSPLHF
TRBJ1-2,NA,NA,15,TRBV20-1,TGCAGTGCTAGTGGTAGTGGGGCAGGGCACTATGGCTACACCTTC,CSASGSGAGHYGYTF
TRBJ2-2,few,NA,14,TRBV7-3,TGTGCCAGCAGCTCCGGAGCGAACACCGGGGAGCTGTTTTTT,CASSSGANTGELFF
TRBJ2-7,NA,NA,16,TRBV7-8,TGTGCCAGCAGCTTAGACAGGGATAGAGCGTTGTACGAGCAGTACTTC,CASSLDRDRALYEQYF
TRBJ2-2,many,TRBD2,14,TRBV6-4,TGTGCCAGCAGTGACGGACTAGCGACCGGGGAGCTGTTTTTT,CASSDGLATGELFF
TRBJ1-3,once,NA,16,TRBV7-3,TGTGCCAGCAGCTTAACGTGGCCAGGGCAGAAAAACACCATATATTTT,CASSLTWPGQKNTIYF
TRBJ2-7,NA,NA,16,TRBV4-3,TGCGCCAGCAGCCAAGATCGTCGACAGGTCTCCTACGAGCAGTACTTC,CASSQDRRQVSYEQYF
TRBJ2-1,NA,NA,14,TRBV28,TGTGCCAGCAGTTTAGGTGGAGCCTACAATGAGCAGTTCTTC,CASSLGGAYNEQFF
TRBJ1-5,NA,TRBD1,16,TRBV27,TGTGCCAGCAGTTTACGAGTCGGGACAGGGGATCAGCCCCAGCATTTT,CASSLRVGTGDQPQHF
TRBJ2-7,NA,NA,15,TRBV18,TGTGCCAGCTCATCTTTACAGGGCTTGACCTACGAGCAGTACTTC,CASSSLQGLTYEQYF
TRBJ1-1,NA,TRBD1,14,TRBV24-1,TGTGCCACCAGTGATGGGACAGGGAACACTGAAGCTTTCTTT,CATSDGTGNTEAFF
TRBJ2-1,NA,TRBD2,17,TRBV5-1,TGCGCCAGCAGCTTTCCTAGCGGGGGGCCTCAGGACAATGAGCAGTTCTTC,CASSFPSGGPQDNEQFF
TRBJ2-7,once,TRBD2,14,TRBV5-1,TGCGCCAGCAGCTTAGTCCAGCGGGAGCACGAGCAGTACTTC,CASSLVQREHEQYF
TRBJ1-1,NA,NA,12,TRBV28,TGTGCCAGCAGTTCTCAGACAACTGAAGCTTTCTTT,CASSSQTTEAFF
TRBJ1-5,NA,TRBD1,15,TRBV30,TGTGCCTGGAGACTAGGGACAGGGGAGCGACAGCCCCAGCATTTT,CAWRLGTGERQPQHF
TRBJ2-3,NA,NA,15,TRBV7-3,TGTGCCAGCAGCTCTAGCGTTTCTAGCACAGATACGCAGTATTTT,CASSSSVSSTDTQYF
TRBJ2-1,NA,TRBD2,15,TRBV7-6,TGTGCCAGCAGCTTAGGGACTAGCGGTAACAATGAGCAGTTCTTC,CASSLGTSGNNEQFF